One sample yielded the 29 T cell receptor beta chains listed below, sequenced in a study of shared clonotypes between healthy human individuals. Profiling relied on immunoSEQ multiplex PCR, and the TCRdb table lists in-frame clones only, not all of them. The table has approximately 1.9 million clones, over 85% seen once. Terminally differentiated effector memory CD45RA+ cells were excluded by CCR7 positive selection of CD45RO-negative cells. The specimen was naive CD8+ T cells from PBMCs. The receptors originated from a man younger than 30 in good health. Some clones in this sample may be carry-over from other donors' samples.

The chain couples TRBV10-3 to TRBJ1-2; D possibly corresponds to TRBD1 (5 bases). Germline assignment: CDR1 ENHRY and CDR2 SYGVKD. V was clipped by 2 bases and J by 8 bases, with 21 bases between them. The CDR3 has 16 amino acids. CDR3 residues: CAISERGETSLVGYTF. The CDR3, as DNA: TGTGCCATCAGTGAGAGGGGAGAAACCTCACTTGTAGGCTACACCTTC.

This sequence joins TRBV27 and TRBJ2-3; 10 bases agree with TRBD2. The CDR3 runs to 15 residues. The V gene's germline CDR1 is MNHEY and CDR2 SMNVEV (reference sequence). V shed 5 bases and J 7 bases; nucleotides not matched to a gene: 9. The CDR3 DNA reads TGTGCCAGCAGTCTGACTAGCGGGTTGGGACATACGCAGTATTTT. Translating it yields CASSLTSGLGHTQYF.

The gene calls are TRBV19 and TRBJ2-5, with a tentative D call TRBD2 (6 bases). The CDR3 length is 10 residues. From germline, CDR1 is LNHDA and CDR2 SQIVND (reference sequence). The V end was cut by 10 bases, the J end by 4 bases, with 7 bases between. CDR3 sequence: CAIGGETQYF. The CDR3 coding sequence is TGTGCCATCGGGGGAGAGACCCAGTACTTC.

The chain joins TRBV19 to TRBJ2-7; 8 bases are a match to TRBD1. V was clipped by 3 bases and J by 5 bases; unmatched bases: 12. Germline V gene data show CDR1 as LNHDA and CDR2 as SQIVND (reference sequence). This CDR3 is 16 amino acids long. The CDR3 sequence is CASSIRTGLPVDEQYF. The CDR3 DNA sequence: TGTGCCAGTAGTATCCGGACAGGGCTGCCGGTGGACGAGCAGTACTTC.

Remarks on this clone: The same CDR3 arises from other DNA sequences in this sample as well. The CDR3 sequence: CASSDPGYEQYF. CDR3 nucleotide sequence: TGTGCCAGCAGTGACCCCGGCTACGAGCAGTACTTC. The rearrangement links TRBV6-1 to TRBJ2-7; D gene ambiguous. Germline V gives CDR1 MNHNS, CDR2 SASEGT. CDR3 length: 12 amino acids. V was trimmed by 3 bases and J by 3 bases, leaving 6 bases between them.

The chain links TRBV19 to TRBJ1-5; 7 positions agree with TRBD1. Germline lookup yields CDR1 LNHDA and CDR2 SQIVND (reference sequence). Germline trimming cut 10 bases from V and 4 bases from J; bases unmatched to any gene: 16. The CDR3 has 16 residues. Written as DNA, the CDR3 is TGTGCCACTAGGAGGACGTGGGGACAGCTAAATCAGCCCCAGCATTTT. It codes for CATRRTWGQLNQPQHF.

CDR3 residues: CSVGGEGRSYNEQFF. As DNA, the CDR3 is TGCAGCGTTGGTGGGGAGGGAAGGTCCTACAATGAGCAGTTCTTC. The chain couples TRBV29-1 to TRBJ2-1; TRBD2 matches 7 bases. The CDR3 extends over 15 amino acids. Germline V gene sequence: CDR1 SQVTM, CDR2 ANQGSEA. V shed 4 bases, J shed 1 base, and the junction held 7 bases outside the gene matches.

The J gene is TRBJ2-7, the V gene TRBV9; 9 nucleotides align to TRBD1. Trimming cost V 0 bases and J 4 bases; bases outside gene matches: 5. This CDR3 is built from 15 residues. Germline V CDR1 and CDR2: SGDLS, YYNGEE. CDR3 protein: CASSVEPDRGYEQYF. CDR3 DNA: TGTGCCAGCAGCGTAGAACCGGACAGGGGATACGAGCAGTACTTC.

The chain joins TRBV28 to TRBJ1-5; 9 bases match TRBD1. The CDR3 is made up of 17 amino acids. Germline CDR1 reads MDHEN; CDR2 reads SYDVKM. The J segment lost 1 base and the V segment lost 4 bases, leaving 8 bases of the junction unmatched. The CDR3 reads CASSWGPGTGSNQPQHF. In DNA form, the CDR3 reads TGTGCCAGCAGTTGGGGGCCCGGGACAGGGAGCAATCAGCCCCAGCATTTT.

The chain couples TRBV29-1 to TRBJ2-6; D gene unclear. The length of the CDR3 is 14 residues. V dropped 5 bases and J dropped 4 bases, with 12 bases sitting between them. Germline V lookup: CDR1 SQVTM, CDR2 ANQGSEA. CDR3 coding DNA: TGCAGCGTTCTCCCCCGGGCCGGGGCCAACGTCCTGACTTTC. It translates to CSVLPRAGANVLTF.

V usage is TRBV28 and J usage is TRBJ2-7, with 10 positions matching TRBD2. The germline V gene has CDR1 MDHEN and CDR2 SYDVKM. This CDR3 is built from 16 residues. Germline trimming cut 3 bases from V and 2 bases from J; bases unmatched to any gene: 7. The CDR3 DNA is TGTGCCAGCAGTTTCCCACTAGCGGGATTCCCCTACGAGCAGTACTTC. This encodes CASSFPLAGFPYEQYF.

This sequence joins TRBV10-3 and TRBJ2-5, with D unclear. Per the germline V gene, CDR1 is ENHRY and CDR2 is SYGVKD. The CDR3 loop spans 12 amino acids. With 5 bases removed from V and 5 bases from J, the gap between germline ends came to 9 bases. The CDR3 is CAISWVGETQYF. The CDR3 bases are TGTGCCATCAGTTGGGTGGGGGAGACCCAGTACTTC.

Of note for this clone: Other nucleotide sequences from this sample produce the same CDR3. V and J are TRBV27 and TRBJ2-7, with unresolved D. The CDR3 has 12 residues. CDR1 and CDR2 from the germline V gene are MNHEY and SMNVEV (reference sequence). The V end lost 5 bases, the J end lost 1 base, and 6 bases lay between the germline ends. CDR3 nucleotides: TGTGCCAGCAGTCCGAGTTCCTACGAGCAGTACTTC. Translated, it gives CASSPSSYEQYF.

The rearrangement uses TRBV27 and TRBJ2-2; D perhaps matches TRBD2 (5 bases). The CDR3 is 14 amino acids. Per germline, CDR1 MNHEY and CDR2 SMNVEV (reference sequence). Trimming took off 2 bases at V and 8 bases at J, with 12 bases between the two ends. The CDR3 DNA follows: TGTGCCAGCAGTTTAAGTACTAGAGGAGGGGAGCTGTTTTTT. Translating gives CASSLSTRGGELFF.

As concerns this clone: At one of its ends the junction is not consistent with the germline gene, which may arise from a read error. The chain recombines TRBV7-9 with TRBJ1-2; no clear D. The CDR3 has 13 residues. From germline, CDR1 is SEHNR and CDR2 FQNEAQ (reference sequence). The CDR3: CASSQEAEYGYTF. In DNA form, the CDR3 reads TGCGCCAGCAGCCAAGAAGCGGAGTATGGCTACACCTTC.

Here the CDR3 DNA reads TGTGCCAGCAGTTGGGGGACTTACAATGAGCAGTTCTTC. This sequence encodes CASSWGTYNEQFF. The chain is built from TRBV25-1 and TRBJ2-1, with D perhaps matching TRBD2 (6 bases). Trimming took off 5 bases at V and 4 bases at J, with 9 bases between the two ends. Germline CDR1 MGHDK, CDR2 SYGVNS. This CDR3 has 13 residues.

The chain combines TRBV9 with TRBJ2-3, with 8 bases matching TRBD1. The V and J ends lost 3 bases and 2 bases, in that order; junction bases with no gene match: 8. The CDR3 runs to 16 residues. CDR1 is SGDLS, CDR2 YYNGEE, per germline. The DNA of the CDR3 is TGTGCCAGCAGCGAGGGGACAGGAGAATACACAGATACGCAGTATTTT. Its translation is CASSEGTGEYTDTQYF.

The chain couples TRBV27 to TRBJ2-5; TRBD2 aligns across 9 bases. Germline V gene lookup returns CDR1 MNHEY and CDR2 SMNVEV (reference sequence). V lost 0 bases, J lost 5 bases, and 7 bases stayed unmatched. This CDR3 spans 16 amino acids. CDR3 region: CASSLSGLAFGETQYF. CDR3 in DNA: TGTGCCAGCAGTTTATCGGGACTAGCATTCGGGGAGACCCAGTACTTC.

V gene TRBV7-9 combines with J gene TRBJ1-2; 9 bases fit TRBD1. CDR1 and CDR2 (germline): SEHNR, FQNEAQ (reference sequence). CDR3 length: 14 residues. J was trimmed by 3 bases and V by 7 bases; bases with no gene match: 6. The CDR3, as DNA: TGTGCCAGCATCGGGGACAGGGCCGACTATGGCTACACCTTC. It yields the protein CASIGDRADYGYTF.

J is TRBJ2-7 and V is TRBV5-5; the D gene is possibly TRBD2 (5 bases). CDR1 and CDR2 from the germline V gene are SGHKS and YYEKEE (reference sequence). The ends were cut back, 7 bases at V and 1 base at J, with 15 bases in the middle. CDR3 length equals 14 residues. Here the CDR3 DNA reads TGTGCCAGCGAAGACCCAGGAGGATCCTACGAGCAGTACTTC. This codes for CASEDPGGSYEQYF.

Comment on this clone: The same CDR3 arises from other DNA sequences in this sample as well. The genes are TRBV29-1 and TRBJ1-3; D perhaps matches TRBD1 (5 bases). Germline V CDR1 and CDR2: SQVTM, ANQGSEA. V was cut by 4 bases and J by 4 bases, with 8 bases left in between. The CDR3 runs 12 residues. The CDR3, as DNA: TGCAGCGTTGGGCAGGGCGGAAACACCATATATTTT. Protein: CSVGQGGNTIYF. Full variable domain (remainder filled in from reference TRBV29-1 and TRBJ1-3): SAVISQKPSRDICQRGTSLTIQCQVDSQVTMMFWYRQQPGQSLTLIATANQGSEATYESGFVIDKFPISRPNLTFSTLTVSNMSPEDSSIYLCSVGQGGNTIYFGEGSWLTVV.

CDR3 DNA sequence: TGTGCCAGCAGCTTTACAGGGGACTATGGCTACACCTTC. Its protein product is CASSFTGDYGYTF. This chain joins TRBV7-9 and TRBJ1-2; 7 bases agree with TRBD1. The CDR3 spans 13 residues. Germline CDR1 SEHNR, CDR2 FQNEAQ (reference sequence). V dropped 3 bases and J dropped 3; count of bases not matched to a gene: 1.

V and J are TRBV27 and TRBJ2-7; TRBD1 aligns across 9 bases. The germline V gene has CDR1 MNHEY and CDR2 SMNVEV (reference sequence). CDR3 length: 16 amino acids. J gave up 6 bases and V 5 bases, and 14 bases lay outside the gene matches. This chain's CDR3 is CASSTLQTGGFGEQYF. Written as DNA, the CDR3 is TGTGCCAGCAGTACTCTCCAGACAGGGGGGTTTGGCGAGCAGTACTTC.

The V and J genes are TRBV11-2 and TRBJ2-7, with 13 positions matching TRBD2. Per germline, CDR1 SGHAT and CDR2 FQNNGV. The junction had 8 bases not matched to a gene; V was cut back by 5 bases and J by 7 bases. This CDR3 comprises 15 residues. The CDR3 sequence: CASSTGLAGAGEQYF. The CDR3 DNA sequence: TGTGCCAGCAGCACTGGACTAGCGGGAGCGGGGGAGCAGTACTTC.

This sequence joins TRBV10-1 and TRBJ2-7; D ambiguous. Germline V gene data show CDR1 as WNHNN and CDR2 as SYGVQD (reference sequence). The V end was cut by 4 bases, the J end by 4 bases, with 17 bases between. The CDR3 runs to 15 residues. CDR3: CASSAGEVRSYEQYF. DNA for the CDR3: TGCGCCAGCAGTGCCGGAGAGGTCCGTTCTTACGAGCAGTACTTC.

This chain uses TRBV5-1 with TRBJ2-5, with 7 bases fitting TRBD1. The DNA end is a closer match to TRBJ2-7, so the J assignment may be wrong. The CDR3 runs 14 residues. Germline lookup yields CDR1 SGHRS and CDR2 YFSETQ. The CDR3 sequence: CASSWTGPPGEQYF. The CDR3 DNA sequence: TGCGCCAGCAGTTGGACAGGACCCCCGGGCGAGCAGTACTTC.

This clone was detected only a few times. Other DNA sequences in the sample encode the same CDR3. The chain joins TRBV7-9 to TRBJ2-7; TRBD1 is a possible D gene (6 bases). Germline V gene lookup returns CDR1 SEHNR and CDR2 FQNEAQ (reference sequence). The V end was cut by 5 bases, the J end by 3 bases, with 11 bases between. CDR3 length: 13 amino acids. The CDR3 sequence: CASSPRTDYEQYF. In DNA, the CDR3 is TGTGCCAGCAGCCCGCGGACAGACTACGAGCAGTACTTC.

This chain links TRBV9 with TRBJ2-5; 8 bases map to TRBD1. CDR1 SGDLS and CDR2 YYNGEE come from the germline V gene. This CDR3 comprises 14 residues. The V segment lost 3 bases and the J segment 6 bases; nucleotides outside the gene matches: 7. The chain's CDR3 is CASSAGQGRQTQYF. CDR3 in DNA: TGTGCCAGCAGCGCAGGACAGGGAAGGCAGACCCAGTACTTC.

V is TRBV19 and J is TRBJ2-5, with 10 bases identical to TRBD2. Germline V gene sequence: CDR1 LNHDA, CDR2 SQIVND (reference sequence). The CDR3 is 15 amino acids. V was pared by 5 bases and J by 3 bases, with 6 bases of the junction left unmatched. CDR3 nucleotides: TGTGCCAGTAGTCCCGGGACTAGCGTAGAAGAGACCCAGTACTTC. Its translation: CASSPGTSVEETQYF.